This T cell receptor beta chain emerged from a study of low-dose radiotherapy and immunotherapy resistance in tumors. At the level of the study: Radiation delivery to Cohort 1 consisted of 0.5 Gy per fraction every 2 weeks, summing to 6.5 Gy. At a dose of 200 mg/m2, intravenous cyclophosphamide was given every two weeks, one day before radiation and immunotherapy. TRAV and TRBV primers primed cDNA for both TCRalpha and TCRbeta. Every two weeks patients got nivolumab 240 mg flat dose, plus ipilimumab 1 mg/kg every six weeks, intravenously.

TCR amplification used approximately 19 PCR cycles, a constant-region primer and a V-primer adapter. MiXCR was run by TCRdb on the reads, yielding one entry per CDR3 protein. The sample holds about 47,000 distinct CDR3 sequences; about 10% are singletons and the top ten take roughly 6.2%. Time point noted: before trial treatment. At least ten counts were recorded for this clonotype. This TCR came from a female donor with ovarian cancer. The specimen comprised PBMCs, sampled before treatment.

Here the CDR3 DNA reads TGTGCCAGCAGCTTTAGGAGGAGCACCGGGGAGCTGTTTTTT. This gives the protein CASSFRRSTGELFF. The V gene is TRBV7-2, the J gene TRBJ2-2; D perhaps matches TRBD2 (5 bases). The ends were cut back, 3 bases at V and 4 bases at J, with 9 bases in the middle. Germline CDR1 SGHTA, CDR2 FQGNSA. CDR3 size: 14 residues.